The rows below give T cell receptor beta chains drawn from one sample of a study of blood T cells in healthy people across ages. MiXCR, run by TCRdb on the 5' RACE reads, gives a single entry per CDR3 protein. The sample lists roughly 1.7 million distinct CDR3 sequences; approximately 32% were seen once. The sample consisted of blood. The receptors derive from a woman aged 25 to 39 in good health. CDR3s leave out the opening cysteine and the closing phenylalanine or tryptophan. The order of the fields is CDR3 length, J gene, V gene, CDR3 protein.

len: 12; j_gene: TRBJ2-1; v_gene: TRBV20-1; CDR3aa: SANRPGMVNEQF
len: 13; j_gene: TRBJ1-5; v_gene: TRBV2; CDR3aa: ASRRTDTSNQPQH
len: 17; j_gene: TRBJ2-7; v_gene: TRBV27; CDR3aa: ASSPTIPRLAGGSYEQY
len: 14; j_gene: TRBJ2-7; v_gene: TRBV5-1; CDR3aa: ASSLGLRTGSYEQY
len: 15; j_gene: TRBJ2-3; v_gene: TRBV5-4; CDR3aa: ASSHPTSGGSTDTQY
len: 15; j_gene: TRBJ1-2; v_gene: TRBV20-1; CDR3aa: SASPSLAGPHSYGYT
len: 12; j_gene: TRBJ1-1; v_gene: TRBV5-1; CDR3aa: ASKRTGSNTEAF
len: 13; j_gene: TRBJ2-7; v_gene: TRBV9; CDR3aa: ASSVRGESSYEQY
len: 13; j_gene: TRBJ1-5; v_gene: TRBV4-1; CDR3aa: ASSQDPRVGQPQH
len: 15; j_gene: TRBJ2-4; v_gene: TRBV5-1; CDR3aa: ASSGGLSGTSGNIQY
len: 11; j_gene: TRBJ2-1; v_gene: TRBV29-1; CDR3aa: SVEFFSYNEQF
len: 13; j_gene: TRBJ2-1; v_gene: TRBV7-2; CDR3aa: ASSPGTPGYNGQF
len: 13; j_gene: TRBJ2-3; v_gene: TRBV28; CDR3aa: ASSRLDSGLDTQY
len: 13; j_gene: TRBJ2-7; v_gene: TRBV5-1; CDR3aa: ASSSGPTGAYEQY
len: 11; j_gene: TRBJ1-1; v_gene: TRBV20-1; CDR3aa: SGPGGTIGEAF
len: 14; j_gene: TRBJ2-7; v_gene: TRBV7-8; CDR3aa: ASSSPGQGTSGGQY
len: 11; j_gene: TRBJ1-2; v_gene: TRBV12-3/TRBV12-4; CDR3aa: ASSPNTHYGYT
len: 13; j_gene: TRBJ2-1; v_gene: TRBV27; CDR3aa: ASTAGTSGYNEQF
len: 10; j_gene: TRBJ2-3; v_gene: TRBV10-3; CDR3aa: AIRGITDTQY
len: 10; j_gene: TRBJ1-2; v_gene: TRBV9; CDR3aa: ASSATLYGCT
len: 12; j_gene: TRBJ2-7; v_gene: TRBV20-1; CDR3aa: SARWLAGPYEQY
len: 12; j_gene: TRBJ2-5; v_gene: TRBV7-2; CDR3aa: ASSYLIKVGAQY
len: 10; j_gene: TRBJ2-7; v_gene: TRBV29-1; CDR3aa: SVGGGGGEQY
len: 11; j_gene: TRBJ2-5; v_gene: TRBV11-2; CDR3aa: ASSLLGHETQY
len: 15; j_gene: TRBJ1-2; v_gene: TRBV6-1; CDR3aa: ASSEARGGGGENGYT
len: 12; j_gene: TRBJ2-1; v_gene: TRBV19; CDR3aa: ATSLSSLWHEQF
len: 13; j_gene: TRBJ2-3; v_gene: TRBV11-2; CDR3aa: ASSLAIRTTDTQY
len: 15; j_gene: TRBJ2-3; v_gene: TRBV18; CDR3aa: ASSLFFSGQRTDTQY
len: 12; j_gene: TRBJ1-1; v_gene: TRBV5-1; CDR3aa: ASSSSGSNTEAF
len: 14; j_gene: TRBJ1-5; v_gene: TRBV2; CDR3aa: ASSVDGIISNQPQH
len: 9; j_gene: TRBJ1-2; v_gene: TRBV29-1; CDR3aa: SVRDSYGYT
len: 13; j_gene: TRBJ2-1; v_gene: TRBV20-1; CDR3aa: SAPPGQSSYNEQF
len: 14; j_gene: TRBJ2-3; v_gene: TRBV2; CDR3aa: ASTGGGNSWTNTQY
len: 13; j_gene: TRBJ2-1; v_gene: TRBV18; CDR3aa: ASSLQRPDYNEQF
len: 11; j_gene: TRBJ1-5; v_gene: TRBV9; CDR3aa: ASSADINQPQH
len: 14; j_gene: TRBJ1-5; v_gene: TRBV4-1; CDR3aa: ASSQERQGIGQPQH
len: 13; j_gene: TRBJ2-5; v_gene: TRBV28; CDR3aa: ASSLSKGRTETQY
len: 13; j_gene: TRBJ2-7; v_gene: TRBV20-1; CDR3aa: SASPASGSSVEQY
len: 15; j_gene: TRBJ2-1; v_gene: TRBV7-9; CDR3aa: ASGTPAPSGRGYEQF
len: 12; j_gene: TRBJ2-7; v_gene: TRBV7-2; CDR3aa: ASSLAGWAYEQY
len: 12; j_gene: TRBJ1-2; v_gene: TRBV7-6; CDR3aa: ASSLESRSGGYT
len: 11; j_gene: TRBJ2-1; v_gene: TRBV10-3; CDR3aa: AISEPSYNEQF
len: 13; j_gene: TRBJ2-7; v_gene: TRBV28; CDR3aa: ASSLGLLTSYEQY
len: 13; j_gene: TRBJ2-7; v_gene: TRBV27; CDR3aa: ASSLSTPGSYEQY
len: 13; j_gene: TRBJ2-7; v_gene: TRBV5-1; CDR3aa: ASSTPGQGSYEQY
len: 11; j_gene: TRBJ2-7; v_gene: TRBV6-1; CDR3aa: ASKGTRMGEQY
len: 11; j_gene: TRBJ1-2; v_gene: TRBV12-3/TRBV12-4; CDR3aa: ASTLTTNYGYT
len: 11; j_gene: TRBJ1-2; v_gene: TRBV7-9; CDR3aa: ASTVWTGFGYT
len: 14; j_gene: TRBJ2-3; v_gene: TRBV6-5; CDR3aa: ASSLDGTTEADTQY
len: 10; j_gene: TRBJ2-2; v_gene: TRBV20-1; CDR3aa: SARAPAGELF
len: 12; j_gene: -; v_gene: TRBV4-1; CDR3aa: AGSATGLTYEQY
len: 11; j_gene: TRBJ1-2; v_gene: TRBV7-3; CDR3aa: ASSVAGGLGYT
len: 13; j_gene: TRBJ1-2; v_gene: TRBV7-9; CDR3aa: ASSLVGEANYGYT
len: 11; j_gene: TRBJ1-4; v_gene: TRBV20-1; CDR3aa: SLPGTDFEKRF
len: 9; j_gene: TRBJ2-1; v_gene: TRBV4-1; CDR3aa: ASSQVEEQF